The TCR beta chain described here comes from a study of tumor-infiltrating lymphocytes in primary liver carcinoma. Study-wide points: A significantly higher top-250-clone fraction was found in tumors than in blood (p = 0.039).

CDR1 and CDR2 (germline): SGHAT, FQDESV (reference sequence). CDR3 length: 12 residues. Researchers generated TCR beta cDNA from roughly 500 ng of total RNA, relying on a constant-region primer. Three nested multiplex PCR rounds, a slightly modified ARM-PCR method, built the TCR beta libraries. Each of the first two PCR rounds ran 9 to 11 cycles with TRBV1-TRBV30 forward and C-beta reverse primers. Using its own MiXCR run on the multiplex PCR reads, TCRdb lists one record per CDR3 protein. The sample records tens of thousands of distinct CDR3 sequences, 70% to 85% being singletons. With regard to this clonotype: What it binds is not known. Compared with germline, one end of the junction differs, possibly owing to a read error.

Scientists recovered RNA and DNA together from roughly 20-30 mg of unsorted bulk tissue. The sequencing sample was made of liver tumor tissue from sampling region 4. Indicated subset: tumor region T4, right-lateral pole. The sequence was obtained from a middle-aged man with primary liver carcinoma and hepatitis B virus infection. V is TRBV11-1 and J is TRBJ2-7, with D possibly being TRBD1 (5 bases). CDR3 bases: TGTACCAGGAGCCTAGACAGCTACGAGCAGTACTTC. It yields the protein CTRSLDSYEQYF.